The clone carrying this T cell receptor beta chain was counted a single time. This sample stems from a study of cytomegalovirus exposure and HLA in healthy donors. Sequenced by immunoSEQ multiplex PCR; TCRdb stores in-frame clones only, minus some. The data show under 80,000 clones, with around 92% seen just once and over 1% held by the top ten. The germline CDR1 and CDR2 sequences are SGHVS and FQNEAQ. The germline V and J ends were trimmed by 6 bases and 6 bases, with 14 bases remaining between them. CDR3 size: 13 residues. The material sequenced was PBMCs. This TCR was recovered from a young woman in good health and CMV-seronegative. The chain carries TRBV7-8 and TRBJ1-1; D is possibly TRBD1 (6 bases). The CDR3 nucleotides read TGTGCCAGCAGACCACAGGGAGACGCTGAAGCTTTCTTT. It encodes CASRPQGDAEAFF. Variable domain in full (rest from reference TRBV7-8 and TRBJ1-1): GAGVSQSPRYKVAKRGQDVALRCDPISGHVSLFWYQQALGQGPEFLTYFQNEAQLDKSGLPSDRFFAERPEGSVSTLKIQRTQQEDSAVYLCASRPQGDAEAFFGQGTRLTVV.